This T cell receptor beta chain originates from a study of blood T cell repertoires in COVID-19. Whole-study context: The United States, Italy and Spain were the sources of the acute and convalescent COVID-19 samples.

In the authors' workflow: Reference gene primer amplification gave estimated nucleated cell counts. Sequencing used immunoSEQ multiplex PCR; TCRdb keeps in-frame clones, though not all of them. Clone size and the V and J calls come from that table; the DNA yielded D and trimming. This table has approximately 210,000 clones, about nine tenths appearing once. The CDR3 runs to 14 residues. Trimming pared 4 bases from V and 4 bases from J, leaving 13 bases between. The germline V gene has CDR1 MNHEY and CDR2 SVGAGI. Seattle researchers signed up patients amid active infection and tracked them longitudinally.

The J gene is TRBJ1-2, the V gene TRBV6-5; TRBD1 might be the D (5 bases). This TCR was sampled from a man aged 50 to 59 with COVID-19, enrolled during active disease. The sample taken for sequencing was peripheral blood. CDR3 protein: CASSSGTPSYGYTF. The CDR3 DNA follows: TGTGCCAGCAGTTCGGGGACTCCTTCCTATGGCTACACCTTC.